The T cell receptor (beta chain) under discussion was sequenced for a study of CDR3 diversity in severe acne. Each CDR3 protein gets one entry after TCRdb re-called the PCR reads with MiXCR. The sample shows around 83,000 distinct CDR3 sequences, 45% to 50% of them seen only once. Germline CDR1 KGHDR, CDR2 SFDVKD. CDR3 length: 18 amino acids. Trimming cost V 1 base and J 10 bases, with 24 bases left between them. Input material: blood. The TCR originated in a male donor with severe acne vulgaris. The chain is built from TRBV24-1 and TRBJ1-4, with D possibly being TRBD1 (5 bases). CDR3 sequence: CATSDFTRTREGYGKLFF. CDR3 bases: TGTGCCACCAGTGATTTTACCAGGACAAGGGAAGGGTATGGAAAACTGTTTTTT.